This T cell receptor (beta chain) was sequenced in a study of blood T cell repertoires in COVID-19. Across the whole study: T cells, B-cell-depleted T cells, or PBMCs supplied cDNA or gDNA.

Under the authors' procedure: From reference gene primer amplification, estimates of nucleated cell counts were derived. Profiled with immunoSEQ multiplex PCR; TCRdb holds only in-frame clones, not every one. Clone size and V and J calls were adopted from that table, with D and trimming inferred from the DNA. The data show 300,000 to 400,000 clones, 87% seen once. V trimming: 4 bases; J trimming: 2 bases; junction bases outside the gene matches: 8. The CDR3 is made up of 16 amino acids. CDR1 SGHRS and CDR2 YFSETQ come from the germline V gene. During active infection, Seattle patients enrolled and were then monitored through disease.

The clonotype comes from a woman in her forties or fifties with COVID-19, enrolled during active disease. Sequenced sample: peripheral blood. The genes are TRBV5-1 and TRBJ2-2, with TRBD2 matching 7 bases. CDR3 in DNA: TGCGCCAGCAGCCCGTCGGGCGGGAGTAACACCGGGGAGCTGTTTTTT. Translated, it gives CASSPSGGSNTGELFF.